Shown below are 9 T cell receptor beta chains from a single sample sequenced in a study of blood T cell repertoires in COVID-19 (dated by TCRdb to 2020 to 2021). The library was produced with the immunoSEQ multiplex PCR assay. TCRdb carries this immuneACCESS record with in-frame sequences only. Its versions omit some clonotypes, under half of them owing to an unresolved V gene in the studies checked, with the rest unexplained. The table for this sample lists approximately 110,000 clones; about 85% of them were counted only once. Together, the top ten hold less than 3.5% of the sample. Sequenced material: peripheral blood. Receptors were obtained from an elderly woman with COVID-19, enrolled during active disease.

This chain connects TRBV27 to TRBJ2-7; 10 bases map to TRBD2. V gave up 5 bases and J gave up 6 bases; unmatched junction bases: 10. Looked up from germline, CDR1 is MNHEY and CDR2 is SMNVEV (reference sequence). CDR3 size: 15 residues. The CDR3 here is CASSTLAGVDSEQYF. As DNA, the CDR3 is TGTGCCAGCAGTACCCTAGCGGGAGTAGACTCCGAGCAGTACTTC.

This chain uses TRBV19 with TRBJ2-2, with TRBD1 as a possible D gene (7 bases). Germline CDR1 is LNHDA and CDR2 is SQIVND (reference sequence). CDR3 length: 19 amino acids. V was shortened by 1 base and J by 2 bases, with 20 bases between the two germline ends. CDR3 in amino acids: CASSIGWRGRSVNTGELFF. CDR3 bases: TGTGCCAGTAGTATAGGTTGGAGGGGGCGGTCAGTAAACACCGGGGAGCTGTTTTTT.

The rearrangement uses TRBV5-5 and TRBJ2-3, with D possibly being TRBD2 (6 bases). This CDR3 is 14 amino acids long. CDR1 and CDR2 from the germline V gene are SGHKS and YYEKEE (reference sequence). V was shortened by 0 bases and J by 2 bases, with 7 bases between the two germline ends. CDR3: CASSLGGLTDTQYF. The CDR3 coding sequence is TGTGCCAGCAGCTTGGGGGGACTCACAGATACGCAGTATTTT. Full variable domain (outside the CDR3, taken from reference TRBV5-5 and TRBJ2-3): DAGVTQSPTHLIKTRGQQVTLRCSPISGHKSVSWYQQVLGQGPQFIFQYYEKEERGRGNFPDRFSARQFPNYSSELNVNALLLGDSALYLCASSLGGLTDTQYFGPGTRLTVL.

This clone was found a few times. The chain is built from TRBV7-2 and TRBJ2-2, with D perhaps matching TRBD1 (6 bases). CDR1 and CDR2 (germline): SGHTA, FQGNSA. The CDR3 is 14 amino acids. The germline V and J ends were trimmed by 3 bases and 4 bases, with 9 bases remaining between them. The DNA for the CDR3 is TGTGCCAGCAGCTTGGGACACTCCACCGGGGAGCTGTTTTTT. Its protein product is CASSLGHSTGELFF.

V gene TRBV5-1 combines with J gene TRBJ2-3, with a weak D call TRBD1 (6 bases). The V end lost 0 bases, the J end lost 1 base, and 12 bases lay between the germline ends. The CDR3 consists of 16 residues. Per the germline V gene, CDR1 is SGHRS and CDR2 is YFSETQ. CDR3 nucleotides: TGCGCCAGCAGCTTGGGCAGGGGTGCGGGCACAGATACGCAGTATTTT. Amino acid sequence: CASSLGRGAGTDTQYF.

V usage is TRBV14 and J usage is TRBJ1-6, with 10 nucleotides matching TRBD1. V trimming: 5 bases; J trimming: 7 bases; junction bases outside the gene matches: 2. The CDR3 is made up of 14 amino acids. Germline-derived CDR1 and CDR2 are SGHDN and FVKESK. Here the CDR3 DNA reads TGTGCCAGCAGCTGGGGACAGGGGAATTCACCCCTCCACTTT. Its protein product is CASSWGQGNSPLHF. Using reference TRBV14 and TRBJ1-6 for the parts outside the CDR3, the full variable domain is EAGVTQFPSHSVIEKGQTVTLRCDPISGHDNLYWYRRVMGKEIKFLLHFVKESKQDESGMPNNRFLAERTGGTYSTLKVQPAELEDSGVYFCASSWGQGNSPLHFGNGTRLTVT.

The chain's CDR3 is CASSLAGLNEAFF. The CDR3, as DNA: TGTGCCAGCAGTTTGGCCGGGTTGAATGAAGCTTTCTTT. The chain couples TRBV12-3 or TRBV12-4 to TRBJ1-1; D gene uncertain. CDR3 length: 13 amino acids. Trimming took 3 bases from V and 7 from J, leaving 12 bases between them.

Remarks on this clone: In the same sample, other DNA sequences code for this CDR3. The J gene is TRBJ2-3, the V gene TRBV5-1; 9 nucleotides line up with TRBD1. This CDR3 spans 14 amino acids. The junction had 4 bases not matched to a gene; V was cut back by 3 bases and J by 5 bases. Germline V gene lookup returns CDR1 SGHRS and CDR2 YFSETQ. The CDR3: CASSSGQGGDTQYF. In DNA, the CDR3 is TGCGCCAGCAGCTCGGGACAGGGTGGAGATACGCAGTATTTT.

The table lists this clone with a few counts. The chain recombines TRBV28 with TRBJ2-7; D is possibly TRBD1 (5 bases). Germline CDR1 is MDHEN and CDR2 is SYDVKM. Trimming cost V 6 bases and J 5 bases, with 17 bases left between them. The CDR3 runs 14 residues. CDR3 bases: TGTGCCAGCAGCCGGAACAGGAACATAGACGAGCAGTACTTC. Protein: CASSRNRNIDEQYF.